The 26 T cell receptor beta chains listed next were all sequenced from one sample in a study of blood T cell repertoires in COVID-19. Sequencing was performed with immunoSEQ multiplex PCR; in TCRdb, only in-frame clones are kept and a portion is missing. The sample consists of hundreds of thousands of clones, around 90% of them appearing once. The material sequenced was peripheral blood. These receptors all come from a man aged 55-75 years with COVID-19, enrolled during active disease.

This chain uses TRBV4-1 with TRBJ1-1; D not certain. Germline CDR1 MGHRA, CDR2 YSYEKL. This CDR3 comprises 16 residues. V was shortened by 4 bases and J by 0 bases, with 15 bases between the two germline ends. CDR3 protein: CASSLAQTMMNTEAFF. CDR3 bases: TGCGCCAGCAGCCTCGCTCAGACAATGATGAACACTGAAGCTTTCTTT.

This sequence joins TRBV27 and TRBJ1-1, with a possible D match to TRBD1 (6 bases). The CDR3 runs to 16 residues. Germline V gene sequence: CDR1 MNHEY, CDR2 SMNVEV (reference sequence). Trimming left V 4 bases short and J 3 bases short, with 18 bases between. For the CDR3, the DNA is TGTGCCAGCAGTTCCCCATACAGGGTAGGGGACACTGAAGCTTTCTTT. It codes for CASSSPYRVGDTEAFF.

This rearrangement joins TRBV10-3 to TRBJ2-7; the match to TRBD1 covers 12 bases. CDR1 ENHRY and CDR2 SYGVKD come from the germline V gene. V lost 5 bases to trimming and J lost 2 bases; unmatched junction nucleotides: 10. This CDR3 contains 17 residues. CDR3 protein: CAISPGQGASGTYEQYF. CDR3 in DNA: TGTGCCATCAGTCCGGGACAGGGGGCGTCAGGGACCTACGAGCAGTACTTC.

The CDR3 sequence is CASSHRNSRDYNQPQHF. The CDR3 DNA is TGTGCCAGCAGTCACAGGAATTCCAGGGACTACAATCAGCCCCAGCATTTT. The gene calls are TRBV2 and TRBJ1-5; D might be TRBD1 (5 bases). V lost 5 bases to trimming and J lost 3 bases, with 20 bases between them. From germline, CDR1 is SNHLY and CDR2 FYNNEI. There are 17 residues in the CDR3.

The V call is TRBV7-6, the J call TRBJ1-2; weak D call: TRBD1 (6 bases). Per the germline V gene, CDR1 is SGHVS and CDR2 is FNYEAQ. The CDR3 spans 14 residues. The germline V and J ends were trimmed by 2 bases and 6 bases, with 13 bases remaining between them. The chain's CDR3 is CASSLIRGAHGYTF. The CDR3 nucleotides read TGTGCCAGCAGCTTAATCCGGGGGGCGCATGGCTACACCTTC.

The genes are TRBV27 and TRBJ1-2, with a tentative D call TRBD1 (5 bases). The CDR3 has 14 residues. The V end was cut by 2 bases, the J end by 1 base, with 8 bases between. Germline-derived CDR1 and CDR2 are MNHEY and SMNVEV (reference sequence). CDR3 protein: CASSLQGGNYGYTF. The DNA of the CDR3 is TGTGCCAGCAGTTTACAGGGTGGTAACTATGGCTACACCTTC.

V usage is TRBV7-2 and J usage is TRBJ1-5, with TRBD1 as a possible D gene (6 bases). The V gene lost 2 bases and the J gene lost 3 bases, with 11 bases spanning the gap. The germline V gene encodes CDR1 SGHTA and CDR2 FQGNSA. The CDR3 covers 15 residues. The CDR3 bases are TGTGCCAGCAGCTTACGTTCAGGGGACAATCAGCCCCAGCATTTT. It yields the protein CASSLRSGDNQPQHF.

The J gene is TRBJ2-3, the V gene TRBV6-1; TRBD2 matches 10 bases. Trimming removed 3 bases from V and 3 bases from J; junction bases left unmatched: 3. The CDR3 is 15 residues long. Germline V gene data show CDR1 as MNHNS and CDR2 as SASEGT. CDR3 in DNA: TGTGCCAGCAGTGATCAAGCGGGGGGGACAGATACGCAGTATTTT. Encoded protein: CASSDQAGGTDTQYF.

The chain combines TRBV15 with TRBJ1-4; possibly TRBD1 for D (6 bases). The ends were cut back, 0 bases at V and 4 bases at J, with 15 bases in the middle. Germline CDR1 and CDR2: LNHNV and YYDKDF (reference sequence). This CDR3 comprises 17 residues. The CDR3 nucleotides read TGTGCCACCAGCAGAGATGGGGGGGCTGCGATTAATGAAAAACTGTTTTTT. Its protein product is CATSRDGGAAINEKLFF.

This clone was observed a handful of times. The V gene is TRBV5-1, the J gene TRBJ1-2, with 7 bases matching TRBD1. V lost 5 bases to trimming and J lost 0 bases; unmatched junction nucleotides: 10. Per the germline V gene, CDR1 is SGHRS and CDR2 is YFSETQ. CDR3 length equals 16 residues. The CDR3 loop reads CASSSDPGGANYGYTF. CDR3 nucleotides: TGCGCCAGCAGTTCTGACCCAGGGGGTGCTAACTATGGCTACACCTTC.

The rearrangement links TRBV20-1 to TRBJ1-1, with D possibly matching TRBD1 (6 bases). Germline assignment: CDR1 DFQATT and CDR2 SNEGSKA (reference sequence). The CDR3 contains 14 residues. V lost 3 bases and J 4 bases, leaving 15 bases between the germline ends. The CDR3 region is CSASVPGAITEAFF. CDR3 nucleotides: TGCAGTGCTAGTGTGCCAGGGGCGATCACTGAAGCTTTCTTT.

The chain uses TRBV4-3 and TRBJ1-2; TRBD1 aligns across 11 bases. The CDR3 is 19 residues long. J lost 4 bases, V lost 1 base, and 14 bases had no gene match. Germline lookup yields CDR1 LGHNA and CDR2 YSLEER. CDR3 coding DNA: TGCGCCAGCAGCCAAGCCTTAGGGACAGGGGGGGGCTTTGGCTATGGCTACACCTTC. Translating it yields CASSQALGTGGGFGYGYTF.

The chain uses TRBV7-2 and TRBJ1-4; D unclear. The germline CDR1 and CDR2 sequences are SGHTA and FQGNSA. The germline V and J ends were trimmed by 5 bases and 4 bases, with 11 bases remaining between them. The CDR3 has 14 residues. This CDR3 is CASSPRPVNEKLFF. CDR3 nucleotide sequence: TGTGCCAGCAGCCCTAGGCCTGTTAATGAAAAACTGTTTTTT.

The chain links TRBV14 to TRBJ2-1, with D tentatively TRBD2 (6 bases). V lost 3 bases, J lost 4 bases, and 10 bases lay in between. CDR3 length: 14 residues. Per germline, CDR1 SGHDN and CDR2 FVKESK. CDR3 coding DNA: TGTGCCAGCAGCCATAGGGACTCGTACAATGAGCAGTTCTTC. Amino acid sequence: CASSHRDSYNEQFF.

The count of this clone is one. J is TRBJ2-7 and V is TRBV9; TRBD2 agrees at 7 bases. There are 15 residues in the CDR3. J gave up 6 bases and V 2 bases, and 11 bases lay outside the gene matches. Germline values: CDR1 SGDLS, CDR2 YYNGEE. This chain's CDR3 is CASSVLGAGVGEQYF. CDR3 DNA: TGTGCCAGCAGCGTTCTAGGGGCGGGAGTTGGCGAGCAGTACTTC.

This chain uses TRBV7-2 with TRBJ2-1; 7 nucleotides line up with TRBD2. The CDR3 is 15 amino acids. V gave up 7 bases and J gave up 10 bases; unmatched junction bases: 16. CDR1 is SGHTA and CDR2 is FQGNSA in the germline V gene. CDR3 nucleotide sequence: TGTGCCAGCACCCAGTCCCGGGAGCGGGGAGGGGAGCAGTTCTTC. Translated, it gives CASTQSRERGGEQFF.

In its sample, this clone was seen a few times. The CDR3: CASSSGTSGTDTQYF. CDR3 bases: TGCGCCAGCAGCTCCGGGACTAGCGGCACAGATACGCAGTATTTT. The J gene is TRBJ2-3, the V gene TRBV5-1; 10 nucleotides align to TRBD2. This CDR3 comprises 15 residues. Unmatched junction bases numbered 2, after V lost 3 bases and J lost 1 base. The germline gives CDR1 SGHRS, CDR2 YFSETQ.

The chain employs TRBV30 and TRBJ2-7; D remains unclear. Trimming shortened V by 0 bases and J by 5 bases, and 5 bases separated the two germline ends. This CDR3 comprises 11 residues. Germline V CDR1 and CDR2: GTSNPN, SVGIG (reference sequence). CDR3 in DNA: TGTGCCTGGAGTGTTTCAGACGAGCAGTACTTC. Its translation is CAWSVSDEQYF.

This clone occurred a few times. This chain links TRBV14 with TRBJ1-4; tentative D call: TRBD1 (5 bases). The CDR3 covers 15 residues. Germline lookup yields CDR1 SGHDN and CDR2 FVKESK. Trimming shortened V by 2 bases and J by 7 bases, and 14 bases separated the two germline ends. This CDR3 reads CASSQYRGNSEKLFF. CDR3 sequence (DNA): TGTGCCAGCAGCCAATACCGGGGGAATAGTGAAAAACTGTTTTTT.

The V gene is TRBV25-1, the J gene TRBJ2-1; 11 bases map to TRBD2. Germline loops: CDR1 MGHDK, CDR2 SYGVNS. This CDR3 is 17 amino acids long. J was trimmed by 0 bases and V by 3 bases; bases with no gene match: 4. The CDR3 sequence is CASSDGTSGTSYNEQFF. CDR3 DNA: TGTGCCAGCAGTGACGGGACTAGCGGTACCTCCTACAATGAGCAGTTCTTC.

The J gene is TRBJ2-7, the V gene TRBV18, with 8 bases aligning to TRBD2. Germline CDR1 and CDR2: KGHSH and LQKENI. Trimming cost V 5 bases and J 4 bases; bases outside gene matches: 10. There are 15 residues in the CDR3. The CDR3 DNA reads as TGTGCCAGCTCATCCCCGGGTAGCGGGGATTACGAGCAGTACTTC. This gives the protein CASSSPGSGDYEQYF. The whole variable domain, remainder taken from reference TRBV18 and TRBJ2-7, is NAGVMQNPRHLVRRRGQEARLRCSPMKGHSHVYWYRQLPEEGLKFMVYLQKENIIDESGMPKERFSAEFPKEGPSILRIQQVVRGDSAAYFCASSSPGSGDYEQYFGPGTRLTVT.

The J gene is TRBJ1-2, the V gene TRBV3-1 (or the pseudogene TRBV3-2); perhaps TRBD1 as D (6 bases). This CDR3 is built from 15 residues. Germline V CDR1 and CDR2: LGHDT, YNNKEL (reference sequence). With 1 base removed from V and 4 bases from J, the gap between germline ends came to 13 bases. CDR3 in DNA: TGTGCCAGCAGCCAAGGTAGGAGCAGGGGCTATGGCTACACCTTC. As protein: CASSQGRSRGYGYTF.

In the case of this clone: At one end, the junction sequence differs from germline, possibly due to a read error. V is TRBV6-2 or TRBV6-3 and J is TRBJ2-5; 11 bases line up with TRBD2. This CDR3 spans 14 amino acids. Germline values: CDR1 MNHEY, CDR2 SVGEGT. In DNA, the CDR3 is TGTGCCAGCAGTTCCGACACTAGCGGGGGCCCTGGGAACTTC. Translation gives CASSSDTSGGPGNF.

V and J are TRBV11-3 and TRBJ2-1; 8 bases are a match to TRBD1. Germline V gene sequence: CDR1 SGHNT, CDR2 YENEEA. Unmatched junction bases numbered 4, after V lost 3 bases and J lost 3 bases. The CDR3 extends over 15 amino acids. The CDR3 region is CASSFGQGGYNEQFF. The CDR3, as DNA: TGTGCCAGCAGCTTCGGACAGGGCGGCTACAATGAGCAGTTCTTC.

The chain has TRBV12-5 and TRBJ1-5; D remains ambiguous. Germline CDR1 and CDR2: LGHNT and FRNRAP. Trimming shortened V by 4 bases and J by 6 bases, and 4 bases separated the two germline ends. The CDR3 has 11 residues. The CDR3 sequence: CASGSGQPQHF. The CDR3 DNA reads TGTGCTAGTGGTTCCGGTCAGCCCCAGCATTTT.

The J gene is TRBJ2-7, the V gene TRBV5-4; 8 nucleotides agree with TRBD2. V lost 5 bases and J lost 4; bases outside the gene matches: 11. The CDR3 contains 15 residues. Per germline, CDR1 SGHNT and CDR2 YYREEE (reference sequence). CDR3 region: CASRRSGASGYEQYF. The CDR3 coding sequence is TGTGCCAGCAGACGTTCAGGGGCTAGCGGGTACGAGCAGTACTTC.